This T cell receptor beta chain was sequenced for a study of cytomegalovirus exposure and HLA in healthy donors (dated by TCRdb to the late 2010s). The study in broad terms: An earlier analysis of approximately 600 of the donors reported 250 to 300 Gb of sequence data and roughly 110 million unique TCR beta sequences from 150 million to 200 million T cells. High-throughput TCR immunosequencing, statistical association of individual TCRs with disease status, and machine learning were combined to predict cytomegalovirus infection status. Using immunosequencing, the study profiled T cell repertoires from 500 to 800 subjects and related those repertoires to cytomegalovirus serostatus. Of the approximately 400 genotyped donors, 65% to 90% fell in the genetic ancestry cluster associated with self-reported Caucasian donors. An earlier analysis of several hundred of the donors applied high-throughput TCR beta sequencing to assess whether each TCR beta V gene segment acted as functional or pseudogenic. Four or five DR-DQ haplotypes were handled as single units for association and clustering because linkage in the cohort was strong. HLA typing covered class I and class II loci at four-digit resolution. The number of typed donors differed by locus: about 629-630 for A, B, C, DRB1 and DQB1; approximately 530 for DQA1; fewer than 610 for DPA1; and about 450 for DPB1. In addition to the first cohort of around 670 subjects, a separate validation cohort of 120 different subjects was used. Every repertoire in the discovery cohort had been generated on one and the same sequencing platform. A later analysis re-examined previously published TCR beta repertoires from about 700 donors and added high-resolution HLA genotyping to investigate patterns of TCR occurrence. In the later analysis, no new phenotypic data were used to find candidate immune exposures; instead, reliance was placed on TCR beta sequences and their occurrence across donors. The study aimed to test whether signatures of past pathogen exposure could be identified by cataloging public T cell receptors. On average, roughly 250,000 unique TCR beta nucleotide sequences were sequenced per donor among several hundred genotyped donors of the cohort, with 15% to 20% of those sequences being non-productive. Donor age, sex, ethnicity and CMV serostatus were compiled together with the repertoire data. About 280 gigabases of sequencing data and approximately 80 million unique TCR sequences were included in an early release covering 500 to 750 HLA-typed donors. A later genetic analysis used genome-wide SNP genotypes for about three fifths of the roughly 700 donors, treating that subset as a discovery cohort.

Library preparation employed the immunoSEQ multiplex PCR assay. For the multiplex PCR, a mixture combining 60 forward primers for TCR Vbeta segments and 13 reverse primers for TCR Jbeta segments was used. The CDR3 region of rearranged TCR beta genes was amplified from genomic DNA with a multiplex PCR assay. The Illumina HiSeq System was used to sequence the amplified TCR beta libraries as 87-base-pair reads. As for the original processing: A later analysis counted tens of millions of unique TCR beta chains across the 666 repertoires, and approximately 11 million of these chains were shared by at least two donors. A nearest-neighbor algorithm error-corrected the raw reads and collapsed the reads into unique sequences, merging closely related sequences to remove PCR and sequencing errors. V, D and J gene segments were assigned by aligning CDR3 sequences to IMGT reference sequences. For a sequence to be retained, a match of at least six nucleotides was required to both a V gene segment and a J gene segment. A rearrangement counted as productive if the CDR3 had no stop codons and remained in frame with V and J, and every other rearrangement counted as non-productive. Following IMGT convention, CDR3 was defined as the stretch from the second conserved V-encoded cysteine to the conserved J-encoded phenylalanine. The earlier analysis of 587 of the donors excluded sequences that lacked an unambiguous match to a single V gene segment. An earlier analysis of 450 to 650 of the donors called V segments functional above 56.7% productive rearrangements and segregating when the between-donor standard deviation exceeded 5%. To diagnose cytomegalovirus status from the catalog of TCR beta chain sequences, a statistical classification framework was built. In a later analysis, V and J genes were assigned by comparing TCR nucleotide sequences against IMGT/GENE-DB human TR gene sequences. A later analysis assigned CDR3 sequences and most-parsimonious VDJ recombination scenarios with the TCRdist pipeline. In a later analysis, each TCR beta chain was defined by its CDR3 amino acid sequence together with its V-gene family, and reads lacking a unique V-gene family were excluded. In a later analysis, around 600 highly shared, low-generation-probability nucleotide sequences were removed to address suspected cross-contamination and a sequencing artifact. For each public chain, a later analysis derived a clonal expansion index from normalized ranks of inferred template counts within each repertoire. Generation probabilities in a later analysis came from a VDJ recombination model fitted to out-of-frame rearrangements, and those results were checked against IGoR. In a later analysis, TCR-TCR, TCR-HLA and TCR-CMV co-occurrence was scored with hypergeometric tests, and a repertoire-size bias correction was applied to TCR pairs. In a later analysis, false discovery rates were estimated by permuting HLA or CMV assignments 20 times. A later analysis grouped co-occurring TCRs with DBSCAN, adding TCRdist sequence similarity when clustering within HLA-allele-positive subsets. Repertoires with fewer than 30,000 or more than 120,000 public chains, plus five repertoires with anomalous nucleotide sharing, were excluded from co-occurrence clustering. The source is immuneACCESS, and TCRdb retained only in-frame sequences with V and J called. Part of the clones is not carried over; for the studies checked, unresolved V genes explain less than half of this, and the remainder is unexplained. V and J calls and clone size are copied from that table; D and trimming were computed from the DNA. Present in this sample are tens of thousands of clones, around 78% of which were seen just once. Of the sample, around 4.6% falls within the top ten clones.

In total, just over 650 healthy bone marrow donors made up the cohort. At the time of sampling, all cohort members were nominally healthy, though unrecorded immune exposures were likely present. The donor tested CMV seropositive, placing the donor among the 289 seropositive members of the cohort. Each donor provided a peripheral blood sample, and peripheral blood mononuclear cells were used for TCR beta sequencing. The Qiagen DNeasy Blood Extraction Kit was used to extract genomic DNA from the blood cell samples. To note about this clone: This receptor's antigen is unknown. No base quality information exists; no much larger clone differs at one position.

What the study reported, not specific to this receptor: The 87-base-pair reads could not distinguish some IMGT-functional V segments, including TRBV6-2 and TRBV6-3, so those segments were excluded. Strong co-occurrence of HLA alleles, especially DR and DQ, made assigning TCR associations to individual alleles difficult. HLA typing was unavailable for some donors at each locus, so association tests used only the typed subset. Cytomegalovirus status was reported to be diagnosed by the classifier with high specificity and sensitivity in both the original and validation cohorts. Compared with the approximately 600-donor mean, donors in an Asian-associated ancestry cluster had fewer N-insertions in productive TCRs, according to a later genetic analysis. While some public TCRs were present in many individuals, most TCR sequences turned up only very rarely across donors. A group of highly shared sequence variants was considered likely to be a technical artifact of the sequencing pipeline. According to a later analysis, most CMV-associated TCR beta chains appeared to be HLA-restricted, and the HLA associations seemed to be driven largely by CMV exposure. An earlier analysis of approximately 530 of the donors showed that most TCR beta V segments appeared in productive rearrangements either about 87% or about 30% of the time, which broadly matched IMGT annotations. Only TCR beta chains were sequenced in this cohort, and the absence of alpha or paired-chain data limited detectable features. Compared with equally common non-associated chains, HLA-associated TCR beta chains in a later analysis were more clonally expanded and had lower generation probabilities. A later analysis found that TCR association rates varied across HLA loci, with DRB1 alleles showing the most associated TCRs and HLA-C alleles the fewest. An association between a missense DCLRE1C variant and V-gene and J-gene trimming of TCR beta chains was found in a later genetic analysis and replicated in an independent cohort. Sequencing depth was assumed to be roughly uniform across donors in the presence/absence analyses, though that assumption may not hold. According to a later analysis, parvovirus B19, influenza, CMV and Epstein-Barr virus appeared linked to several top co-occurrence clusters. Linkage disequilibrium might explain the correlated functional status among segregating V segments, but an unknown experimental factor could not be excluded. The study gave a list of roughly 150 TCR beta chains associated with cytomegalovirus. In vitro tests confirmed that a few of the cytomegalovirus-associated TCR beta chains recognize cytomegalovirus antigens. According to the authors, the approach could potentially be generalized to other disease states and immunological phenotypes. A further reported finding was that TCR beta sequences accurately predicted the HLA-A and HLA-B alleles for most subjects in the first cohort. At a false discovery rate of 0.05, a later analysis linked some 17,000 TCR beta sequences to specific HLA alleles. CMV serostatus was the only immune exposure information available for the cohort. Approximately 18 rarely observed V segments, including chromosome 9 orphons, were excluded from the earlier analysis of about 610 of the donors because counts were too low.

From cysteine to phenylalanine, the CDR3 is 16 amino acids long. Just CDR3 DNA is preserved here, 48 bases in frame from base 1. The germline V gene gives CDR1 as SGDLS and CDR2 as YYNGEE. Germline trimming amounts to 0 bases on V and 0 bases on J, with 3 as the count of junction bases outside the gene matches. The clonotype originates from a woman in her forties in good health and CMV-seropositive. Source material: PBMCs. Recombination connected TRBV9 to TRBJ2-7, with 10 bases in between that match TRBD2. In nucleotides, the sequence is TGTGCCAGCAGCGTAGGAGTAGCGGGAGGCTCCTACGAGCAGTACTTC. Translation gives CASSVGVAGGSYEQYF. Joined to the reference TRBV9 and TRBJ2-7 proteins, this CDR3 gives the full variable domain: DSGVTQTPKHLITATGQRVTLRCSPRSGDLSVYWYQQSLDQGLQFLIQYYNGEERAKGNILERFSAQQFPDLHSELNLSSLELGDSALYFCASSVGVAGGSYEQYFGPGTRLTVT.